Relative to its sample, the clone carrying this T cell receptor (beta chain) is medium-sized. Its antigen is as yet unknown. V was pared by 5 bases and J by 7 bases, with 2 bases of the junction left unmatched. Germline V CDR1 and CDR2: SGHVS, FNYEAQ. This CDR3 spans 11 amino acids. The entry originates in a study of CD8 T cells in ankylosing spondylitis. Broader study findings: From matched ankylosing spondylitis synovial fluid, disease-linked clones were reportedly recovered at significantly enriched levels. Characteristic of ankylosing spondylitis blood, it appeared, was a TCR beta motif comprising several highly homologous variants. Past research had described some motif variants in reactive arthritis synovial fluid and blood.

Making the TCR beta libraries involved quantitative 5'-RACE with molecular barcodes. TCRdb processed the 5' RACE reads anew with MiXCR; each CDR3 protein has one entry. The sample consists of about 200,000 distinct CDR3 sequences, 10% to 15% of them appearing once. The sequence derives from a male donor with ankylosing spondylitis or in good health (not recorded which). The sequencing input was blood, either unsorted or a sorted T cell fraction (not recorded which). The chain carries TRBV7-6 and TRBJ2-7; TRBD2 matches at 7 bases. The CDR3 DNA follows: TGTGCCAGCAGCCCCGGGGGGGAGCAGTACTTC. Amino acids: CASSPGGEQYF.